The clone carrying this TCR beta chain was counted a few times. Antigen: not known. This sample stems from a study of blood T cells in healthy people across ages. The V gene lost 6 bases and the J gene lost 2 bases, with 13 bases spanning the gap. Germline CDR1 is SQVTM and CDR2 is ANQGSEA. The CDR3 covers 13 residues. Overall study findings and caveats: Because sorting was not performed, PBMCs prevented conclusive naive versus antigen-experienced comparison.

The second PCR ran roughly 7 to 11 cycles with a sample-barcoded 5' primer and J-beta primers. One entry per CDR3 protein results from TCRdb running MiXCR on the 5' RACE reads. The sample carries hundreds of thousands of distinct CDR3 sequences, 56% recorded once. The chain uses TRBV29-1 and TRBJ2-5, with D perhaps TRBD1 (6 bases). The sequence came from a man aged 40-49 years in good health. Sample: blood. The CDR3 sequence: CSVPGTPQETQYF. The CDR3 bases are TGCAGCGTCCCAGGGACACCTCAAGAGACCCAGTACTTC.